This T cell receptor (beta chain) was captured in a study of cytomegalovirus exposure and HLA in healthy donors. Across the study: Approximately 190 million T cells yielded about 120 million unique TCR beta sequences, as an earlier analysis found.

The PCR was carried out with 60 Vbeta primers and 13 Jbeta primers. Here immunoSEQ multiplex PCR was the method, and the copy in TCRdb shows in-frame clones only, minus some. This table holds around 94,000 clones, around 69% found once. Germline CDR1 is SGHRS and CDR2 is YFSETQ. After removal of 2 bases from V and 2 bases from J, the junction contained 4 bases not matched to a gene. This CDR3 spans 15 amino acids. Study-wide results and caveats: Three CMV-associated chains were confirmed in vitro to be specific for CMV antigens. Among TCR sequences, most were rare, though some public TCRs appeared in many donors.

Comments on this clone: The antigen is unknown.

The sequencing sample was made of PBMCs. The source of this sequence is a man aged 25-40 years in good health and CMV-seronegative. The chain uses TRBV5-1 and TRBJ2-3, with 8 bases matching TRBD2. The CDR3, as DNA: TGCGCCAGCAGCTTTTCGGGGGGGTACACAGATACGCAGTATTTT. Its protein product is CASSFSGGYTDTQYF.